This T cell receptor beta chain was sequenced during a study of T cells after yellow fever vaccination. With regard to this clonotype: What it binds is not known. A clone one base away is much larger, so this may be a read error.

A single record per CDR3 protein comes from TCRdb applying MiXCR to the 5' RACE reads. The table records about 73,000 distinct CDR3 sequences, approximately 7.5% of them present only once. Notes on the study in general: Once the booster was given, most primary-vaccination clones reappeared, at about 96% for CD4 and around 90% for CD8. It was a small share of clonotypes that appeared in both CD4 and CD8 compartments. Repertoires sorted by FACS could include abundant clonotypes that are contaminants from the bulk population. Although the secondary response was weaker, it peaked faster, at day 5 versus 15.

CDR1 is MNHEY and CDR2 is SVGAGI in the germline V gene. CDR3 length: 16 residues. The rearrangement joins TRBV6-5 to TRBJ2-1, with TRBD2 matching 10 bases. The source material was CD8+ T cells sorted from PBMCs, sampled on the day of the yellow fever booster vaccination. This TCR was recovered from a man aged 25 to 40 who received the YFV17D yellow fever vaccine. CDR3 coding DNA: TGTGTCAGCAGTTCGCCCGGGACTAGCGTGAGGGGTGAGCAGTTCTTC. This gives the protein CVSSSPGTSVRGEQFF.